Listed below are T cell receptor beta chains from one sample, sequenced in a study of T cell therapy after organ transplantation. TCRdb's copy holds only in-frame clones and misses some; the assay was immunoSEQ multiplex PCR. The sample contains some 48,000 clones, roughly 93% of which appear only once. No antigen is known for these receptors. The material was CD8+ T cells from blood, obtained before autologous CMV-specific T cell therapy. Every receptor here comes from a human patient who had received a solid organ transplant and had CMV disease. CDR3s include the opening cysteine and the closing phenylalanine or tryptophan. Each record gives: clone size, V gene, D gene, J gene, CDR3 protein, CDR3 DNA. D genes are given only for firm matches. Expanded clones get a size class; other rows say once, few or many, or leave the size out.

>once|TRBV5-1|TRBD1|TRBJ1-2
CASSYDRGEGYTF
TGCGCCAGCAGCTACGACAGGGGCGAAGGCTACACCTTC
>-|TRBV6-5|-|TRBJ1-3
CASSYSQRGSGNTIYF
TGTGCCAGCAGTTACTCCCAAAGGGGTTCTGGAAACACCATATATTTT
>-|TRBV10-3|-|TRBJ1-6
CAISLSFAREPNSPLHF
TGTGCCATCAGTCTCTCTTTCGCCAGGGAACCGAATTCACCCCTCCACTTT
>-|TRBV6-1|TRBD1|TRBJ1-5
CASRTGVRGNQPQHF
TGTGCCAGCAGGACAGGGGTTCGGGGCAATCAGCCCCAGCATTTT
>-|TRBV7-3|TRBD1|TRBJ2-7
CASSMGQGLNEQYF
TGTGCCAGCAGCATGGGACAGGGGCTGAACGAGCAGTACTTC
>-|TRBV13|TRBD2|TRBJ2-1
CASSLPPGLSSYNEQFF
TGTGCCAGCAGCTTACCACCGGGACTAAGCTCCTACAATGAGCAGTTCTTC
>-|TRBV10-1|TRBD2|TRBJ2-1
CASSESAGRGNGEQFF
TGCGCCAGCAGTGAGTCTGCGGGGAGGGGTAACGGTGAGCAGTTCTTC
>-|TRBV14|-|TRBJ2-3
CASSQVGRDTQYF
TGTGCCAGCAGCCAAGTGGGCAGAGACACGCAGTATTTT
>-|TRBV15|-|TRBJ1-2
CATSRDGTRIYGYTF
TGTGCCACCAGCAGAGATGGGACCAGGATCTATGGCTACACCTTC
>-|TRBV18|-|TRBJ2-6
CASSPPAGANVLTF
TGTGCCAGCTCACCACCGGCTGGGGCCAACGTCCTGACTTTC
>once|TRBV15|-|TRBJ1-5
CATSLTPVRGPQHF
TGTGCCACCAGCCTGACACCCGTCCGGGGGCCCCAGCATTTT
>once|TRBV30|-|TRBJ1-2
CAWSEGGRPGYGYTF
TGTGCCTGGAGTGAAGGTGGGAGACCTGGCTATGGCTACACCTTC
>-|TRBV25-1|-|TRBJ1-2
CASSRPTGGYTF
TGTGCCAGCAGTCGGCCGACGGGTGGCTACACCTTC
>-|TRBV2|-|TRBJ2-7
CASRGQMSYEQYF
TGTGCCAGCAGGGGCCAGATGTCCTACGAGCAGTACTTC